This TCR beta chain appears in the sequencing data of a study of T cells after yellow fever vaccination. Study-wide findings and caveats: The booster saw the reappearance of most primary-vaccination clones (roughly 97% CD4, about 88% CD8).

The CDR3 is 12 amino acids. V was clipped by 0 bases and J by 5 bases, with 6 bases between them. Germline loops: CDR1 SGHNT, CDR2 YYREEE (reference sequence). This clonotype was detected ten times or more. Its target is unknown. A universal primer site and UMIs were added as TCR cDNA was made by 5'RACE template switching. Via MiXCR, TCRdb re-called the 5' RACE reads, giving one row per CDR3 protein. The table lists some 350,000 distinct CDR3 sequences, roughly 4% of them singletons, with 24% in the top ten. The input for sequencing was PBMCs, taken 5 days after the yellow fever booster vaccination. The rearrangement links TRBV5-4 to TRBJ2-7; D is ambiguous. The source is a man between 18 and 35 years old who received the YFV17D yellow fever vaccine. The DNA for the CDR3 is TGTGCCAGCAGCTTGGACCAAAACGAGCAGTACGTC. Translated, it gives CASSLDQNEQYV.